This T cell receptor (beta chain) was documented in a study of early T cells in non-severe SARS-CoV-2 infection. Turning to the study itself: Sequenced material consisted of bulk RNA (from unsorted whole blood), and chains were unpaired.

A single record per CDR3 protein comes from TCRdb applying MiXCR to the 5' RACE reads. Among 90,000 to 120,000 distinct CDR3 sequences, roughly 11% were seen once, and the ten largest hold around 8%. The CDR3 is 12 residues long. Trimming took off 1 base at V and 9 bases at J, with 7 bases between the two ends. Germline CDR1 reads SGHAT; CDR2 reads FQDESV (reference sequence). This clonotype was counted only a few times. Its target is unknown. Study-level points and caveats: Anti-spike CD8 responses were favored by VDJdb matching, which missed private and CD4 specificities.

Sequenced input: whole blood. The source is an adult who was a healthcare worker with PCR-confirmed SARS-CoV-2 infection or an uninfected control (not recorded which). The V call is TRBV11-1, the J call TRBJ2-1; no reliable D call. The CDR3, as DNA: TGTGCCAGCAGCTTAGGACCGGGTGAGCAGTTCTTC. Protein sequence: CASSLGPGEQFF.